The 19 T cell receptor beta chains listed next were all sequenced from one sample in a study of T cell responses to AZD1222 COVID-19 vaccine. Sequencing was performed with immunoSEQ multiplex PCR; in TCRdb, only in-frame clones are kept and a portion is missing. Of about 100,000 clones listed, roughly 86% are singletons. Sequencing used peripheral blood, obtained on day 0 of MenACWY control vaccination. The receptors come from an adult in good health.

CDR3 sequence (DNA): TGTGCCAGCAGTTCGAGCGGGGCGAACACCGGGGAGCTGTTTTTT. Translating it yields CASSSSGANTGELFF. This sequence joins TRBV28 and TRBJ2-2; 7 bases match TRBD2. The germline CDR1 and CDR2 sequences are MDHEN and SYDVKM. The CDR3 runs 15 residues. The V segment lost 4 bases and the J segment 0 bases; nucleotides outside the gene matches: 2.

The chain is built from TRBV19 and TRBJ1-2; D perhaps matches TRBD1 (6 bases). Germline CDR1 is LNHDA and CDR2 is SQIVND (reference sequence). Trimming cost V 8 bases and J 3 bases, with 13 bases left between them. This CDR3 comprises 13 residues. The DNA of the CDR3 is TGTGCCAGTGTAACCGGGACATACTATGGCTACACCTTC. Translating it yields CASVTGTYYGYTF.

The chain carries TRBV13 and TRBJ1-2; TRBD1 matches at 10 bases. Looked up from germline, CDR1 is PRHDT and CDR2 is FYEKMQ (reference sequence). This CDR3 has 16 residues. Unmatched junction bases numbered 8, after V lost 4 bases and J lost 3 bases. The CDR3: CASSSGGDRGDYGYTF. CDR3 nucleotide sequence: TGTGCCAGCAGCTCCGGAGGGGACAGGGGTGACTATGGCTACACCTTC.

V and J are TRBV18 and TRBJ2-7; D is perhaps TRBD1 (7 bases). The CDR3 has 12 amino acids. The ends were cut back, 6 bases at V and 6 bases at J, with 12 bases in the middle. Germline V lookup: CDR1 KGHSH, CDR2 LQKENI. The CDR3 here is CASSQGEVEQYF. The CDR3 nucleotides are TGTGCCAGCTCCCAGGGGGAGGTCGAGCAGTACTTC.

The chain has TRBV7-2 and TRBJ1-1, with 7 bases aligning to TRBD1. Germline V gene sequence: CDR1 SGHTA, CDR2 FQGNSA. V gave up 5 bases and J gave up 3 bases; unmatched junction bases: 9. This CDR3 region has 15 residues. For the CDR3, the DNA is TGTGCCAGCAGCACCAGAAGGGGGCTGGACACTGAAGCTTTCTTT. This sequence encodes CASSTRRGLDTEAFF. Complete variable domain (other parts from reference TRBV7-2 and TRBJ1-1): GAGVSQSPSNKVTEKGKDVELRCDPISGHTALYWYRQSLGQGLEFLIYFQGNSAPDKSGLPSDRFSAERTGGSVSTLTIQRTQQEDSAVYLCASSTRRGLDTEAFFGQGTRLTVV.

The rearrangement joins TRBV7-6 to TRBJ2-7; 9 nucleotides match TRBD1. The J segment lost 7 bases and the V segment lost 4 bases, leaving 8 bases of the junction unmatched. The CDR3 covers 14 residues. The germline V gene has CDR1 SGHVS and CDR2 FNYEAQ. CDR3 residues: CASSSRGQGREQYF. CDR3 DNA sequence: TGTGCCAGCAGCTCCCGGGGACAGGGAAGAGAGCAGTACTTC.

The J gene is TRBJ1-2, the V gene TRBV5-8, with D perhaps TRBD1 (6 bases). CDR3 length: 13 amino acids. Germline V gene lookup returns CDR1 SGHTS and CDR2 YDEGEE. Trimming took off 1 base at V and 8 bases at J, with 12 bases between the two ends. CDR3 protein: CASSLRGRTGYTF. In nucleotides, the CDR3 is TGTGCCAGCAGCTTGCGGGGGCGGACGGGCTACACCTTC. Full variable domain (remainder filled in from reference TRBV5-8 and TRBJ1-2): EAGVTQSPTHLIKTRGQQATLRCSPISGHTSVYWYQQALGLGLQFLLWYDEGEERNRGNFPPRFSGRQFPNYSSELNVNALELEDSALYLCASSLRGRTGYTFGSGTRLTVV.

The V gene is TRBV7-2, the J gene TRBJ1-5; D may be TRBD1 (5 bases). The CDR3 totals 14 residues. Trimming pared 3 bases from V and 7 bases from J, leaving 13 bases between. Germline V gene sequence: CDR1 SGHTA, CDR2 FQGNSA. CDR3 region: CASSLSGEGQPQHF. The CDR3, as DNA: TGTGCCAGCAGCTTGTCGGGGGAGGGGCAGCCCCAGCATTTT.

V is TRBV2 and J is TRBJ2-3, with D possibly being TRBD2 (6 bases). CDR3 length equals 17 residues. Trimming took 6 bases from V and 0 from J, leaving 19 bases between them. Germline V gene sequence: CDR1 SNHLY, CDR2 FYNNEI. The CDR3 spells CASSPPRGGVSTDTQYF. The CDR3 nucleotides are TGTGCCAGCAGCCCCCCGCGGGGCGGGGTTAGCACAGATACGCAGTATTTT.

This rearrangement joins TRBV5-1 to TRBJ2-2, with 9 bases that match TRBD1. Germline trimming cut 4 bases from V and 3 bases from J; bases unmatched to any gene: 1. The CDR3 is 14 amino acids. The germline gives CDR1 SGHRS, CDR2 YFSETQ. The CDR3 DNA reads TGCGCCAGCAGCGGGACAGGGTACACCGGGGAGCTGTTTTTT. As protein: CASSGTGYTGELFF.

For the CDR3, the DNA is TGTGCCAGCAGCGGACGGACCAGCTATGGCTACACCTTC. Translating it yields CASSGRTSYGYTF. The chain joins TRBV7-8 to TRBJ1-2; no reliable D call. CDR3 length: 13 amino acids. The V gene lost 5 bases and the J gene lost 4 bases, with 11 bases spanning the gap. Germline assignment: CDR1 SGHVS and CDR2 FQNEAQ.

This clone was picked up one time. CDR3 region: CASSVGYDQDGTYEQYF. The CDR3 nucleotides read TGTGCCAGCAGCGTAGGTTATGACCAGGACGGGACCTACGAGCAGTACTTC. The chain links TRBV9 to TRBJ2-7, with TRBD2 as a possible D gene (5 bases). The CDR3 has 17 residues. Germline V gene lookup returns CDR1 SGDLS and CDR2 YYNGEE. V dropped 0 bases and J dropped 2 bases, with 18 bases sitting between them.

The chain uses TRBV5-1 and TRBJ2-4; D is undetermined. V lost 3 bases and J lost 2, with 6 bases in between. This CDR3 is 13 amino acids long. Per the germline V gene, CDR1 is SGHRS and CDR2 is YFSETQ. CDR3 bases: TGCGCCAGCAGCTCGGGTCCCAAAAACATTCAGTACTTC. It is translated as CASSSGPKNIQYF.

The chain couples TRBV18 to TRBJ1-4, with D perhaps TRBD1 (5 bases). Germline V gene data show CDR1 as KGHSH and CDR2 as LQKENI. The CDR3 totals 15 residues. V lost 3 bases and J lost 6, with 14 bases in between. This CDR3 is CASSPGPMGYEKLFF. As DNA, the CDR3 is TGTGCCAGCTCACCGGGACCGATGGGATATGAAAAACTGTTTTTT.

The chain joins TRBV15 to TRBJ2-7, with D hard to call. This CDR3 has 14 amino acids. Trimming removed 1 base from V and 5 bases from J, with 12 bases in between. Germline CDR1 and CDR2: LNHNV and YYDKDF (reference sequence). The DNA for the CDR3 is TGTGCCACCAGCAGAGGGATCAAACAGCACGAGCAGTACTTC. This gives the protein CATSRGIKQHEQYF.

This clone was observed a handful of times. The CDR3 DNA is TGTGCCAGCAGTCCAAGACTAGAAGAGACCCAGTACTTC. Its protein product is CASSPRLEETQYF. The rearrangement uses TRBV6-5 and TRBJ2-5; tentative D call: TRBD2 (6 bases). This CDR3 has 13 amino acids. V was trimmed by 5 bases and J by 3 bases, leaving 10 bases between them. Germline V CDR1 and CDR2: MNHEY, SVGAGI.

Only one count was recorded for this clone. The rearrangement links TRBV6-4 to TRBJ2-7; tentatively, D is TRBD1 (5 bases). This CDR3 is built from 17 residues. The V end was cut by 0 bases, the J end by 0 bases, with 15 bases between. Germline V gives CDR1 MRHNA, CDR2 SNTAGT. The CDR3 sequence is CASSDSAGREPSYEQYF. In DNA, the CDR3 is TGTGCCAGCAGTGACTCTGCTGGCAGGGAACCCTCCTACGAGCAGTACTTC.

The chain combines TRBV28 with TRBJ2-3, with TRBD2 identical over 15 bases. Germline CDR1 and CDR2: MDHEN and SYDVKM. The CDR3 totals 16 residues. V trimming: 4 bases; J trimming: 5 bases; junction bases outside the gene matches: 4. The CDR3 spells CASSSGTSGRIDTQYF. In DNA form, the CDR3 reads TGTGCCAGCAGTTCCGGGACTAGCGGGAGGATAGATACGCAGTATTTT.

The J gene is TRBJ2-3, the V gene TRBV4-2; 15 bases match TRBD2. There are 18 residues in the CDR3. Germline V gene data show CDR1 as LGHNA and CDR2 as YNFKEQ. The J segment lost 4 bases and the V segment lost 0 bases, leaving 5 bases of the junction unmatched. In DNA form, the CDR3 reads TGTGCCAGCAGCCAAGAGTCGGGACTAGCGGGAGGATCAGATACGCAGTATTTT. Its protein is CASSQESGLAGGSDTQYF.